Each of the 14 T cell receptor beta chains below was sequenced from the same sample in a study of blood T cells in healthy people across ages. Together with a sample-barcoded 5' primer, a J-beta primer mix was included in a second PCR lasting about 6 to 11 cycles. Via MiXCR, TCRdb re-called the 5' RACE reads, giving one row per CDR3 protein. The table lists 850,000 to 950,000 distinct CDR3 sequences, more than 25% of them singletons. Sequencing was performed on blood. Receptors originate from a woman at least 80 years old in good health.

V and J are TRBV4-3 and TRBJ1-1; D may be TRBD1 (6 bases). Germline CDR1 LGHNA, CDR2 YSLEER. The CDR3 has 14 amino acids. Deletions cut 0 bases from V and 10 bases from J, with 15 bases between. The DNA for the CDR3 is TGCGCCAGCAGCCAAGATCAGGGGAGGGTCGGAGCTTTCTTT. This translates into CASSQDQGRVGAFF.

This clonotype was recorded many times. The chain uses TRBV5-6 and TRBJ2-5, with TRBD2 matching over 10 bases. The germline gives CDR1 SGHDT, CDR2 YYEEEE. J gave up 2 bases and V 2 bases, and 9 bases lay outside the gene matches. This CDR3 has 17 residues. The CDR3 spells CASSFFTSGEPQETQYF. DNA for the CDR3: TGTGCCAGCAGCTTCTTTACTAGCGGGGAACCACAAGAGACCCAGTACTTC.

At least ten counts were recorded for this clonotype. CDR3 loop: CASSLGRVPGPQETQYF. The CDR3 DNA reads as TGTGCCAGCAGTTTAGGAAGGGTGCCAGGGCCTCAAGAGACCCAGTACTTC. The rearrangement uses TRBV12-3 or TRBV12-4 and TRBJ2-5; tentative D call: TRBD1 (5 bases). V was clipped by 1 base and J by 2 bases, with 17 bases between them. The CDR3 is made up of 17 amino acids.

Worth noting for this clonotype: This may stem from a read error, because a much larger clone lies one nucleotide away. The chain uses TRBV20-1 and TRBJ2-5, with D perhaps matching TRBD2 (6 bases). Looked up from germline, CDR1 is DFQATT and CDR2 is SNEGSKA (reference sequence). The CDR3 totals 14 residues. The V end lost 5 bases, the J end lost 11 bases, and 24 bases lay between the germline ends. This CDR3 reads CSAQVGTSSEKQYF. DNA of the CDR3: TGCAGTGCTCAAGTGGGGACTTCCTCCGAAAAGCAGTACTTC.

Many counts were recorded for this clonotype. CDR3 bases: TGCAGTGCTGTCCCGGACAGGGCGCCCCACGAGCAGTACTTC. Encoded protein: CSAVPDRAPHEQYF. The chain is built from TRBV20-1 and TRBJ2-7, with TRBD1 identical over 8 bases. Per the germline V gene, CDR1 is DFQATT and CDR2 is SNEGSKA (reference sequence). Germline trimming cut 5 bases from V and 5 bases from J; bases unmatched to any gene: 11. There are 14 residues in the CDR3.

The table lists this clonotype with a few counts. CDR3 DNA: TGTGCCAGCAGTGCGAGAGATTCACCCCTCCACTTT. This gives the protein CASSARDSPLHF. The V and J genes are TRBV2 and TRBJ1-6; D remains unclear. V lost 4 bases and J lost 8, with 6 bases in between. Looked up from germline, CDR1 is SNHLY and CDR2 is FYNNEI. The CDR3 has 12 amino acids.

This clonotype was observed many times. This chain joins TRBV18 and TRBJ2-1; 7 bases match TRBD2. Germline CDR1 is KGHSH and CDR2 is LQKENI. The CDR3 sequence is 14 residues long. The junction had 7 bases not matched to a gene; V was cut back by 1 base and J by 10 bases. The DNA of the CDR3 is TGTGCCAGCTCACCACGAGGGACTATTAGGGAGCAGTTCTTC. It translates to CASSPRGTIREQFF. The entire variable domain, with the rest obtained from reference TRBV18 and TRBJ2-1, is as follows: NAGVMQNPRHLVRRRGQEARLRCSPMKGHSHVYWYRQLPEEGLKFMVYLQKENIIDESGMPKERFSAEFPKEGPSILRIQQVVRGDSAAYFCASSPRGTIREQFFGPGTRLTVL.

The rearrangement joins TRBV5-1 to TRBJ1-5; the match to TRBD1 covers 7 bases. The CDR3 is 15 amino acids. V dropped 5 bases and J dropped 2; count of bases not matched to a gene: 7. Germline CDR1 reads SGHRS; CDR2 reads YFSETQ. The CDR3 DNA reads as TGCGCCAGCAGTCCCGTAGGGGGCGGCAATCAGCCCCAGCATTTT. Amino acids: CASSPVGGGNQPQHF.

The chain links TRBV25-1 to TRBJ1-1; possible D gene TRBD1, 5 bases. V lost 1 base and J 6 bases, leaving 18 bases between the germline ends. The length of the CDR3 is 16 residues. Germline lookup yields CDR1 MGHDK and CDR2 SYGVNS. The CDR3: CASSESAQQGRSEAFF. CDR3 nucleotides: TGTGCCAGCAGTGAATCTGCTCAGCAGGGAAGGTCTGAAGCTTTCTTT. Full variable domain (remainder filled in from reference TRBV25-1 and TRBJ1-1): EADIYQTPRYLVIGTGKKITLECSQTMGHDKMYWYQQDPGMELHLIHYSYGVNSTEKGDLSSESTVSRIRTEHFPLTLESARPSHTSQYLCASSESAQQGRSEAFFGQGTRLTVV.

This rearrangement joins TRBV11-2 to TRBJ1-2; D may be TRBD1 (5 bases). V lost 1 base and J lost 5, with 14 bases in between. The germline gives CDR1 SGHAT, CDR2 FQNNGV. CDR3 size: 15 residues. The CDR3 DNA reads TGTGCCAGCAGCTTAGGTCTCGGGGCAGATTATGGCTACACCTTC. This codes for CASSLGLGADYGYTF.

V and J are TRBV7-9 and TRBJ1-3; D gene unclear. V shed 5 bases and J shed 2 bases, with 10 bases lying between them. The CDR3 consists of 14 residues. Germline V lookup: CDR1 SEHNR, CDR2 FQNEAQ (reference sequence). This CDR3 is CASSPGVTGNTIYF. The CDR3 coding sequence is TGTGCCAGCAGCCCCGGGGTGACTGGAAACACCATATATTTT. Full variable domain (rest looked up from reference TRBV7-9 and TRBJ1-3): DTGVSQNPRHKITKRGQNVTFRCDPISEHNRLYWYRQTLGQGPEFLTYFQNEAQLEKSRLLSDRFSAERPKGSFSTLEIQRTEQGDSAMYLCASSPGVTGNTIYFGEGSWLTVV.

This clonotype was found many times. The CDR3 DNA reads TGTGCCACCAGCAGGGACAAGTCCTACGAGCAGTACTTC. It encodes CATSRDKSYEQYF. The chain has TRBV15 and TRBJ2-7; TRBD1 might be the D (5 bases). V was pared by 3 bases and J by 1 base, with 7 bases between. CDR1 LNHNV and CDR2 YYDKDF come from the germline V gene (reference sequence). The CDR3 spans 13 residues. Variable domain in full (rest from reference TRBV15 and TRBJ2-7): DAMVIQNPRYQVTQFGKPVTLSCSQTLNHNVMYWYQQKSSQAPKLLFHYYDKDFNNEADTPDNFQSRRPNTSFCFLDIRSPGLGDTAMYLCATSRDKSYEQYFGPGTRLTVT.

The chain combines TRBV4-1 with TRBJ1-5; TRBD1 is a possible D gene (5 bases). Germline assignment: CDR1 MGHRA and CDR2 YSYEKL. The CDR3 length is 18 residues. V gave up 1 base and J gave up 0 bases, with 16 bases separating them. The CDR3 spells CASSQGAGTVYSNQPQHF. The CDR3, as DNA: TGCGCCAGCAGCCAAGGGGCCGGGACCGTATATAGCAATCAGCCCCAGCATTTT.

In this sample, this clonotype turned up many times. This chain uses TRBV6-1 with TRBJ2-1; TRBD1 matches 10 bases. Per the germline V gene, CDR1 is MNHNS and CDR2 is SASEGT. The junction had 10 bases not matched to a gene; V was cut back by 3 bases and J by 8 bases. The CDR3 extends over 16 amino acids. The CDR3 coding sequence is TGTGCCAGCAGTGAGGCCGGGACAGGGGTTTTATATGAGCAGTTCTTC. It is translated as CASSEAGTGVLYEQFF.